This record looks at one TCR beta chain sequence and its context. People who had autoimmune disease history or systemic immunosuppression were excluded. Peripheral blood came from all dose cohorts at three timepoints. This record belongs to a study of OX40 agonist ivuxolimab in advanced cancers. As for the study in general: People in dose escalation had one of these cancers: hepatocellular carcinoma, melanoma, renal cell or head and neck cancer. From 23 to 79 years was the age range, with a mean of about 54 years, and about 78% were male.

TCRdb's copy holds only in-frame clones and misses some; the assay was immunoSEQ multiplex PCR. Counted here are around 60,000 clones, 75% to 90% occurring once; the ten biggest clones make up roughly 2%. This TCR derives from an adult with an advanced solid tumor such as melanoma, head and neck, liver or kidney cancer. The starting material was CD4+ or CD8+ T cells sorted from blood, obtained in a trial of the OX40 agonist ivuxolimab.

CDR3 nucleotides: TGTGCCTGGGACAGGGAGGTTGGGTTTTATGGCTACACCTTC. It yields the protein CAWDREVGFYGYTF. The chain joins TRBV30 to TRBJ1-2; 7 bases line up with TRBD1. The CDR3 length is 14 residues. In germline, CDR1 is GTSNPN, CDR2 SVGIG (reference sequence). The V segment lost 5 bases and the J segment 5 bases; nucleotides outside the gene matches: 11.